The following is a T cell receptor (beta chain) sequence with its context. Assay: immunoSEQ multiplex PCR; the TCRdb copy retains only in-frame clones and omits some. The data show 60,000 to 65,000 clones, with under 95% seen just once and 4.5% to 5.5% held by the top ten. This sample was included in a study of OX40 agonist ivuxolimab in advanced cancers. About the research overall: Ivuxolimab doses were 0.01, 0.1, 0.3, 1.5, 3 or 10 mg/kg every 2 weeks.

V was pared by 3 bases and J by 1 base, with 10 bases between. Per the germline V gene, CDR1 is GTSNPN and CDR2 is SVGIG (reference sequence). This CDR3 region has 13 residues. This chain links TRBV30 with TRBJ2-7; D may be TRBD1 or TRBD2 (5 bases each). The sample consisted of CD4+ or CD8+ T cells sorted from blood, taken in a trial of the OX40 agonist ivuxolimab. The clonotype was recovered from an adult with an advanced solid tumor such as melanoma, head and neck, liver or kidney cancer. CDR3 in amino acids: CAWSSGRSYEQYF. The DNA for the CDR3 is TGTGCCTGGAGCTCGGGACGGTCCTACGAGCAGTACTTC.